This T cell receptor beta chain was captured by sequencing in a study of blood T cell repertoires in COVID-19. This table comes from immunoSEQ multiplex PCR, and its TCRdb copy is limited to in-frame clones, with some not included. The sample lists 35,000 to 50,000 clones; roughly 70% were seen once. CDR1 SGHTA and CDR2 FQGTGA come from the germline V gene. The CDR3 consists of 13 residues. Between the trimmed V and J ends, which lost 4 bases and 9 bases, there was a span of 13 bases. This receptor was obtained from a man older than 75 with acute or convalescent COVID-19. Sequencing used peripheral blood. The chain links TRBV7-3 to TRBJ2-1; a possible D gene is TRBD2 (5 bases). CDR3 sequence (DNA): TGTGCCAGCAGCTCCCGACAAGAGGGTGAGCAGTTCTTC. It codes for CASSSRQEGEQFF.